This passage covers 32 T cell receptor beta chains from one sample sequenced in a study of T-cell memory formation after mild COVID-19. TCRdb re-analysed the 5' RACE reads in MiXCR, keeping a single row per CDR3 protein. This sample has 450,000 to 650,000 distinct CDR3 sequences; 20% to 25% occur once, and the top ten carry about 8.4%. Sequenced sample: PBMCs or a T cell subset sorted from them (not recorded which). All receptors come from an adult woman who had mild COVID-19 (a few samples of this study predate the infection). Cell type and time point are not known.

This clonotype has at least ten counts. This sequence joins TRBV4-3 and TRBJ2-5; D gene ambiguous. Trimming shortened V by 3 bases and J by 2 bases, and 1 base separated the two germline ends. Germline V gives CDR1 LGHNA, CDR2 YSLEER. CDR3 length: 11 amino acids. The CDR3: CASSHQETQYF. In nucleotides, the CDR3 is TGCGCCAGCAGCCATCAAGAGACCCAGTACTTC.

The V and J genes are TRBV6-5 and TRBJ2-3; D possibly corresponds to TRBD2 (7 bases). V was trimmed by 5 bases and J by 0 bases, leaving 21 bases between them. Germline V lookup: CDR1 MNHEY, CDR2 SVGAGI. CDR3 length: 18 amino acids. This CDR3 reads CASSVRGASGVSTDTQYF. The CDR3 DNA follows: TGTGCCAGCAGTGTCCGGGGGGCTAGCGGAGTTAGCACAGATACGCAGTATTTT.

A few counts support this clonotype. The chain links TRBV4-1 to TRBJ1-5; weak D call: TRBD1 (5 bases). Germline values: CDR1 MGHRA, CDR2 YSYEKL. The V and J ends lost 1 base and 3 bases respectively, with 13 bases between them. The CDR3 totals 16 residues. CDR3 bases: TGCGCCAGCAGCCAAGGAGTGCAGGGTGCCAATCAGCCCCAGCATTTT. This sequence encodes CASSQGVQGANQPQHF.

The chain employs TRBV10-3 and TRBJ1-2; 7 bases match TRBD1. Looked up from germline, CDR1 is ENHRY and CDR2 is SYGVKD. This CDR3 is built from 14 residues. J gave up 4 bases and V 7 bases, and 9 bases lay outside the gene matches. CDR3 coding DNA: TGTGCCATCACCGGGAGGACAGGCGGCTATGGCTACACCTTC. Protein: CAITGRTGGYGYTF.

The table lists this clonotype with a few counts. This chain connects TRBV20-1 to TRBJ1-1, with D unresolved. V dropped 3 bases and J dropped 4 bases, with 15 bases sitting between them. In germline, CDR1 is DFQATT, CDR2 SNEGSKA (reference sequence). This CDR3 contains 14 residues. The CDR3 DNA reads TGCAGTGCTAGCCCCTGGGAGGGTGGCACTGAAGCTTTCTTT. Residues: CSASPWEGGTEAFF.

The chain carries TRBV24-1 and TRBJ1-1, with D maybe TRBD1 (6 bases). Germline values: CDR1 KGHDR, CDR2 SFDVKD. Trimming took off 0 bases at V and 0 bases at J, with 22 bases between the two ends. The CDR3 contains 20 residues. The CDR3 DNA reads as TGTGCCACCAGTGATTTGGGTAACAGGGAAGGGGCTCAACTGAACACTGAAGCTTTCTTT. Its translation: CATSDLGNREGAQLNTEAFF.

V is TRBV7-3 and J is TRBJ2-6, with D unclear. V was shortened by 5 bases and J by 0 bases, with 14 bases between the two germline ends. CDR3 length equals 17 residues. The germline V gene encodes CDR1 SGHTA and CDR2 FQGTGA. CDR3 sequence (DNA): TGTGCCAGCAGCGGCTTGGACGGCCTCTCTGGGGCCAACGTCCTGACTTTC. Encoded protein: CASSGLDGLSGANVLTF.

This clonotype appeared a few times. This chain uses TRBV12-3 or TRBV12-4 with TRBJ1-2; D gene unclear. The CDR3 covers 13 residues. Trimming shortened V by 4 bases and J by 3 bases, and 9 bases separated the two germline ends. The DNA of the CDR3 is TGTGCCAGCAGTTCCGACACGGACTATGGCTACACCTTC. Translation: CASSSDTDYGYTF.

The J gene is TRBJ1-3, the V gene TRBV5-1; D gene ambiguous. V lost 0 bases, J lost 0 bases, and 7 bases lay in between. The CDR3 loop spans 15 amino acids. The germline CDR1 and CDR2 sequences are SGHRS and YFSETQ. As DNA, the CDR3 is TGCGCCAGCAGCTTGGAAGGGTACTCTGGAAACACCATATATTTT. It translates to CASSLEGYSGNTIYF.

This clonotype was seen ten or more times. The chain's CDR3 is CASSFRWEMNTGELFF. The CDR3 DNA is TGCGCCAGCAGCTTTCGGTGGGAGATGAACACCGGGGAGCTGTTTTTT. The chain has TRBV5-1 and TRBJ2-2, with D possibly TRBD2 on 5 matching bases. Germline CDR1 and CDR2: SGHRS and YFSETQ. The CDR3 extends over 16 amino acids. V was pared by 2 bases and J by 1 base, with 12 bases between.

J is TRBJ2-7 and V is TRBV6-5; weak D call: TRBD1 (7 bases). CDR1 is MNHEY and CDR2 is SVGAGI in the germline V gene. V was cut by 8 bases and J by 3 bases, with 20 bases left in between. The CDR3 loop spans 15 amino acids. CDR3 loop: CASSYQGGSGYEQYF. The CDR3 DNA follows: TGTGCCAGCTCCTACCAGGGGGGATCGGGCTACGAGCAGTACTTC.

This chain uses TRBV7-9 with TRBJ1-2, with D perhaps TRBD1 (5 bases). Germline V gene data show CDR1 as SEHNR and CDR2 as FQNEAQ (reference sequence). The CDR3 extends over 15 amino acids. Trimming removed 2 bases from V and 3 bases from J, with 13 bases in between. The CDR3 DNA is TGTGCCAGCAGCTTAACCCCGCGGGGGGACTATGGCTACACCTTC. Protein: CASSLTPRGDYGYTF.

This chain connects TRBV7-2 to TRBJ2-1; 9 positions match TRBD1. In germline, CDR1 is SGHTA, CDR2 FQGNSA. This CDR3 region has 14 residues. After removal of 3 bases from V and 12 bases from J, the junction contained 9 bases not matched to a gene. In nucleotides, the CDR3 is TGTGCCAGCAGCTTTTGGGACAGGGCCGTAGGGCAGTTCTTC. It encodes CASSFWDRAVGQFF.

The table lists this clonotype with a few counts. V is TRBV6-1 and J is TRBJ1-1; D unresolved. The CDR3 extends over 14 amino acids. In germline, CDR1 is MNHNS, CDR2 SASEGT. The ends were cut back, 3 bases at V and 5 bases at J, with 13 bases in the middle. For the CDR3, the DNA is TGTGCCAGCAGTGAGGCCTTCTATGGTACTGAAGCTTTCTTT. Its protein product is CASSEAFYGTEAFF.

The chain combines TRBV20-1 with TRBJ2-3, with a weak D call TRBD1 (5 bases). Germline loops: CDR1 DFQATT, CDR2 SNEGSKA (reference sequence). Trimming removed 1 base from V and 4 bases from J, with 12 bases in between. The length of the CDR3 is 14 residues. CDR3 DNA: TGCAGTGCTAGAGGACAGTTAAAAGCAGATACGCAGTATTTT. Encoded protein: CSARGQLKADTQYF.

This clonotype was recorded many times. CDR3 in DNA: TGTGCCACCAGTGACCGACAGGGGAGCGAGCAGTACTTC. This encodes CATSDRQGSEQYF. The chain has TRBV24-1 and TRBJ2-7; 8 bases align to TRBD1. V lost 4 bases to trimming and J lost 6 bases; unmatched junction nucleotides: 4. The germline CDR1 and CDR2 sequences are KGHDR and SFDVKD. CDR3 size: 13 residues.

This clonotype was recorded many times. The rearrangement uses TRBV6-2 or TRBV6-3 and TRBJ1-6; D perhaps matches TRBD1 (5 bases). This CDR3 is built from 15 residues. Germline CDR1 and CDR2: MNHEY and SVGEGT. The V gene lost 4 bases and the J gene lost 6 bases, with 13 bases spanning the gap. The CDR3, as DNA: TGTGCCAGCAGTTTCATCCGGGACGGTAATTCACCCCTCCACTTT. Its translation: CASSFIRDGNSPLHF.

This clonotype was recorded a few times. The chain links TRBV5-1 to TRBJ1-4; the D is unclear. The germline V gene has CDR1 SGHRS and CDR2 YFSETQ. The CDR3 is 16 residues long. The ends were cut back, 3 bases at V and 0 bases at J, with 12 bases in the middle. The CDR3 DNA sequence: TGCGCCAGCAGCTGGACCGGGAGGGCAACTAATGAAAAACTGTTTTTT. Translation: CASSWTGRATNEKLFF.

This rearrangement joins TRBV4-1 to TRBJ1-1; weak D call: TRBD1 (5 bases). The V end was cut by 3 bases, the J end by 4 bases, with 18 bases between. CDR1 is MGHRA and CDR2 is YSYEKL in the germline V gene. This CDR3 has 16 amino acids. This chain's CDR3 is CASSQTSGTSSTEAFF. CDR3 nucleotide sequence: TGCGCCAGCAGCCAGACCTCCGGGACGTCATCCACTGAAGCTTTCTTT.

V gene TRBV20-1 combines with J gene TRBJ1-2, with 9 bases aligning to TRBD1. V was pared by 5 bases and J by 4 bases, with 8 bases of the junction left unmatched. The CDR3 is made up of 14 amino acids. Germline V gene lookup returns CDR1 DFQATT and CDR2 SNEGSKA (reference sequence). CDR3 amino acids: CSAVPRDRAYGYTF. CDR3 DNA: TGCAGTGCTGTCCCACGGGACAGGGCCTATGGCTACACCTTC.

On this clonotype: A read error may produce the germline difference seen at one junction end. The genes are TRBV14 and TRBJ1-5, with D unclear. Germline loops: CDR1 SGHDN, CDR2 FVKESK. The CDR3 extends over 8 amino acids. CDR3 sequence reads: CASNDPFF. DNA for the CDR3: TGTGCCAGCAACGACCCTTTTTTT.

The chain couples TRBV12-3 or TRBV12-4 to TRBJ1-1; a weak D match, TRBD1 (6 bases). There are 15 residues in the CDR3. V was cut by 2 bases and J by 7 bases, with 17 bases left in between. CDR3 sequence (DNA): TGTGCCAGCAGTTTAAAGTATCGGGGGGCCGTTGAAGCTTTCTTT. It encodes CASSLKYRGAVEAFF.

The chain recombines TRBV6-1 with TRBJ1-2; D uncertain. V dropped 1 base and J dropped 8 bases, with 14 bases sitting between them. Germline CDR1 is MNHNS and CDR2 is SASEGT. The CDR3 consists of 14 residues. CDR3 amino acids: CASSEGGLGRGYTF. In DNA, the CDR3 is TGTGCCAGCAGTGAAGGGGGTCTTGGACGGGGCTACACCTTC.

This clonotype has only a few counts. The rearrangement links TRBV5-6 to TRBJ1-1, with D maybe TRBD1 (5 bases). The V and J ends lost 0 bases and 3 bases respectively, with 12 bases between them. The CDR3 sequence is 15 residues long. CDR1 and CDR2 from the germline V gene are SGHDT and YYEEEE. CDR3 sequence: CASSLDGAPHTEAFF. The CDR3 coding sequence is TGTGCCAGCAGCTTGGACGGGGCCCCACACACTGAAGCTTTCTTT.

CDR3 coding DNA: TGTGCCAGCAGCGTACGTGAGGGGGGGGTCACAGATACGCAGTATTTT. Translation gives CASSVREGGVTDTQYF. This chain links TRBV9 with TRBJ2-3, with D possibly TRBD2 on 7 matching bases. The CDR3 length is 16 residues. V lost 1 base, J lost 2 bases, and 14 bases lay in between. Germline V gene sequence: CDR1 SGDLS, CDR2 YYNGEE.

The rearrangement uses TRBV3-1 and TRBJ2-5, with D hard to call. This CDR3 contains 13 residues. The germline V gene has CDR1 LGHDT and CDR2 YNNKEL (reference sequence). The V and J ends lost 4 bases and 4 bases respectively, with 10 bases between them. Here the CDR3 reads CASSLRATETQYF. The CDR3 DNA sequence: TGTGCCAGCAGCCTACGGGCAACAGAGACCCAGTACTTC.

The chain couples TRBV15 to TRBJ1-5; D is ambiguous. V shed 1 base and J shed 6 bases, with 7 bases lying between them. The CDR3 totals 13 residues. Germline V gene lookup returns CDR1 LNHNV and CDR2 YYDKDF (reference sequence). The CDR3 region is CATSRAPGQPQHF. CDR3 coding DNA: TGTGCCACCAGCAGAGCCCCGGGTCAGCCCCAGCATTTT.

The V call is TRBV18, the J call TRBJ1-5; TRBD1 agrees at 8 bases. CDR1 is KGHSH, CDR2 LQKENI, per germline. V trimming: 5 bases; J trimming: 2 bases; junction bases outside the gene matches: 5. This CDR3 region has 15 residues. CDR3 nucleotide sequence: TGTGCCAGCTCAGACCAGGGGGCTGGCAATCAGCCCCAGCATTTT. Translated, it gives CASSDQGAGNQPQHF.

The V call is TRBV5-1, the J call TRBJ2-1; D could derive from TRBD1 or TRBD2 (5 bases each). CDR1 is SGHRS, CDR2 YFSETQ, per germline. Trimming left V 1 base short and J 9 bases short, with 14 bases between. This CDR3 contains 14 residues. CDR3 DNA: TGCGCCAGCAGCTTGCAAGCCCTGAGGGGTGAGCAGTTCTTC. Translation gives CASSLQALRGEQFF.

V usage is TRBV4-1 and J usage is TRBJ1-4; D possibly corresponds to TRBD1 (5 bases). The CDR3 contains 14 residues. Trimming took 6 bases from V and 2 from J, leaving 10 bases between them. The V gene's germline CDR1 is MGHRA and CDR2 YSYEKL. For the CDR3, the DNA is TGCGCCAGCAGGCTCCCAGGGACTAATGAAAAACTGTTTTTT. Translating gives CASRLPGTNEKLFF.

Only a few counts were recorded for this clonotype. The V and J genes are TRBV6-2 or TRBV6-3 and TRBJ2-5; 8 bases match TRBD1. Trimming cost V 6 bases and J 5 bases; bases outside gene matches: 8. The germline V gene encodes CDR1 MNHEY and CDR2 SVGEGT. The CDR3 consists of 14 residues. CDR3 in amino acids: CASSYVAGGETQYF. The CDR3 coding sequence is TGTGCCAGCAGCTACGTCGCAGGGGGCGAGACCCAGTACTTC.

This clonotype was observed a handful of times. The chain joins TRBV25-1 to TRBJ2-3; the D gene is possibly TRBD2 (6 bases). This CDR3 comprises 18 residues. Germline values: CDR1 MGHDK, CDR2 SYGVNS. V was shortened by 5 bases and J by 1 base, with 22 bases between the two germline ends. The chain's CDR3 is CASSWSGRGRAGTDTQYF. The CDR3 region has the DNA TGTGCCAGCAGTTGGTCTGGACGGGGGAGAGCTGGCACAGATACGCAGTATTTT. Variable domain in full (rest from reference TRBV25-1 and TRBJ2-3): EADIYQTPRYLVIGTGKKITLECSQTMGHDKMYWYQQDPGMELHLIHYSYGVNSTEKGDLSSESTVSRIRTEHFPLTLESARPSHTSQYLCASSWSGRGRAGTDTQYFGPGTRLTVL.